This entry features one TCR beta chain sequence. TCRdb processed the RT-PCR reads anew with MiXCR; each CDR3 protein has one entry. Of about 680,000 distinct CDR3 sequences in the sample, about 14% are singletons; the top ten hold 3.6%. The germline V gene encodes CDR1 SGDLS and CDR2 YYNGEE. The CDR3 length is 15 residues. Trimming stripped 4 bases from V and 0 bases from J, with 11 bases between. Sequencing was performed on memory CD4+ T cells from blood. This rearrangement joins TRBV9 to TRBJ1-3; no clear D. The receptor's source is a female donor in good health, serving as a healthy control. For the CDR3, the DNA is TGTGCCAGCAGCCGAGCGGCGGACTCTGGAAACACCATATATTTT. It encodes CASSRAADSGNTIYF.